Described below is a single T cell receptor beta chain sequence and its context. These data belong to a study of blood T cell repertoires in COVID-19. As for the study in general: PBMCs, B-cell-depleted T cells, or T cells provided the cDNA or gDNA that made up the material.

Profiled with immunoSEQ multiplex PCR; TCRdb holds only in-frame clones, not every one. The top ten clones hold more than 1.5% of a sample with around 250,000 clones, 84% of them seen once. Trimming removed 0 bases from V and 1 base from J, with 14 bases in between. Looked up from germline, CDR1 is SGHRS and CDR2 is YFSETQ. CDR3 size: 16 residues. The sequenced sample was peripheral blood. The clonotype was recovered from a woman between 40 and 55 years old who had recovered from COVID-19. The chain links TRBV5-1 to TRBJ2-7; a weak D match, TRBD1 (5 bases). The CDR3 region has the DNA TGCGCCAGCAGCTTGGCCTTGGACACATTTTCCTACGAGCAGTACTTC. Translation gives CASSLALDTFSYEQYF.